This T cell receptor beta chain was profiled in a study of identical twins. The CDR3 extends over 16 amino acids. Germline CDR1 MDHEN, CDR2 SYDVKM. The V gene end was trimmed by 7 bases and the J gene end by 0 bases; junction bases not matched to a gene: 8. TCRdb reanalysed the 5' RACE reads using MiXCR and keeps one entry per CDR3 protein. The sample holds about 240,000 distinct CDR3 sequences, roughly an eighth seen once. Study observations and caveats: Invariant MAIT and iNKT cells are populations that could partly confound zero-insertion analyses. Fewer insertions marked abundant cord blood beta clonotypes; young adult naive trended weakly, memory not at all.

With respect to this clonotype: Antigen unknown.

This sample also belongs to another study, concerning yellow fever vaccine responses in identical twins.

This sequence originates from a woman aged 18-29 years in good health. The chain recombines TRBV28 with TRBJ1-5; TRBD1 matches 8 bases. The specimen sequenced was memory (CD45RO+) T cells sorted from blood. The CDR3 here is CASKQGASYSNQPQHF. The CDR3 nucleotides read TGTGCCAGCAAGCAGGGGGCCTCGTATAGCAATCAGCCCCAGCATTTT.